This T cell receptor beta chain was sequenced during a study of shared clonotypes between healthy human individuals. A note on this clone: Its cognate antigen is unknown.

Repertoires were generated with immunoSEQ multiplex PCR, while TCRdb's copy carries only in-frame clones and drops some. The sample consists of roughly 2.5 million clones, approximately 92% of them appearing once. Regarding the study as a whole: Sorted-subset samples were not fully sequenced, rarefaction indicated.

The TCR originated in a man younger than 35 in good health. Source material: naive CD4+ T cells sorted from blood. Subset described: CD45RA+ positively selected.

The CDR3 here is CAISPGQPDQPQHF. CDR3 bases: TGTGCCATCAGCCCGGGGCAGCCGGATCAGCCCCAGCATTTT. The chain recombines TRBV10-3 with TRBJ1-5; tentatively, D is TRBD1 (5 bases). V was pared by 6 bases and J by 5 bases, with 14 bases between. There are 14 residues in the CDR3. Looked up from germline, CDR1 is ENHRY and CDR2 is SYGVKD.